The clone carrying this TCR beta chain was seen more than once but under ten times. Its antigen is unidentified. Constant-region reverse primers amplified full-length variable regions, followed by semi-nested Nested Universal Primer A PCR. TCRdb recomputed calls from the 5' RACE reads with MiXCR, one row per CDR3 protein. Seen here are about 8,900 distinct CDR3 sequences, 27% observed once, and the top ten hold around 4.4%. The study, taken as a whole, reports: Tumor memory CD4+ T cell TCR gene usage clustered with blood and lymph node memory CD4+ cells and lymph node naive CD4+ cells. Whole repertoires were not studied in the larger cohort, only one V-J beta rearrangement.

Purified naive CD4+ T cells were depleted of CD25+ Tregs. The V segment lost 6 bases and the J segment 10 bases; nucleotides outside the gene matches: 20. The CDR3 sequence is 17 residues long. The germline V gene has CDR1 SGHNT and CDR2 YYREEE (reference sequence). The source of this sequence is a female donor with breast cancer. Sequenced: naive CD4+ T cells sorted from a lymph node. This sample's subset: naive CD4+ T cells, CD4+CD45RA+CD25-. The chain employs TRBV5-4 and TRBJ2-1; TRBD1 agrees at 9 bases. CDR3 amino acids: CASNAGTGFGRLKEQFF. The CDR3 DNA is TGTGCCAGCAACGCCGGGACAGGGTTCGGTAGGTTGAAGGAGCAGTTCTTC.